Detailed here is one T cell receptor beta chain. The length of the CDR3 is 13 residues. Germline CDR1 and CDR2: SQVTM and ANQGSEA. The V end was cut by 7 bases, the J end by 4 bases, with 15 bases between. Here immunoSEQ multiplex PCR was the method, and the copy in TCRdb shows in-frame clones only, minus some. The data show about 64,000 clones, with 82% seen just once and over 8.5% held by the top ten. These data originate in a study of glioma-infiltrating T cells after dendritic cell vaccination. This TCR was sampled from a human donor with glioblastoma. Specimen: blood, collected before dendritic cell vaccination. The chain couples TRBV29-1 to TRBJ2-3; perhaps TRBD2 as D (5 bases). The CDR3 bases are TGCAGCGCGCGGGCGATAGGCCCAGATACGCAGTATTTT. Translated, it gives CSARAIGPDTQYF.